This entry concerns a single T cell receptor (beta chain). The antigen is not known. This entry comes from a study of shared clonotypes between healthy human individuals. Study-wide points: Clonotypes that were shared across a handful of donors made up about 4.5% of naive CD4 clonotypes. A limitation of the genetic and exposure-history diversity represented arose from few donors.

The assay was immunoSEQ multiplex PCR, and TCRdb's table has in-frame clones only and misses some. The sample consists of 2,500,000 or so clones, around 90% of them appearing once. After removal of 7 bases from V and 10 bases from J, the junction contained 15 bases not matched to a gene. Germline CDR1 is LNHDA and CDR2 is SQIVND (reference sequence). This CDR3 is built from 14 residues. This clonotype was obtained from a man aged 18 to 30 in good health. Some clones in this sample may be carry-over from other donors' samples. The gene calls are TRBV19 and TRBJ1-1; 7 bases align to TRBD1. The sample taken for sequencing was naive CD4+ T cells from PBMCs. Stated subset: CD45RA+ positively selected. CDR3 loop: CASTPGGERYVAFF. The CDR3 nucleotides are TGTGCCAGTACACCAGGGGGAGAACGATATGTAGCTTTCTTT.